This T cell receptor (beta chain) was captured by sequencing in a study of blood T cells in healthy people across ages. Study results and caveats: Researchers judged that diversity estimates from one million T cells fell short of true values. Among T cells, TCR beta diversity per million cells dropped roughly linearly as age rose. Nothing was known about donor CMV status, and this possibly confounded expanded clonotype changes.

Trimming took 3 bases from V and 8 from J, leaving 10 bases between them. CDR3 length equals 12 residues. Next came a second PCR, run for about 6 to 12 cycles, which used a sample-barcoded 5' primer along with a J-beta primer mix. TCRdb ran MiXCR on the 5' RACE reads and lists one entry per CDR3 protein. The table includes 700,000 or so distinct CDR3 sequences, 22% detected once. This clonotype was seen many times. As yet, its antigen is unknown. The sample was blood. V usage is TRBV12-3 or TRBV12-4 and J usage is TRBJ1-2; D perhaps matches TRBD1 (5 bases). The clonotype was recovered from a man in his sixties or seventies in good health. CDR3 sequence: CASSFAGRGYTF. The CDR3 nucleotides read TGTGCCAGCAGTTTCGCAGGGCGAGGCTACACCTTC.